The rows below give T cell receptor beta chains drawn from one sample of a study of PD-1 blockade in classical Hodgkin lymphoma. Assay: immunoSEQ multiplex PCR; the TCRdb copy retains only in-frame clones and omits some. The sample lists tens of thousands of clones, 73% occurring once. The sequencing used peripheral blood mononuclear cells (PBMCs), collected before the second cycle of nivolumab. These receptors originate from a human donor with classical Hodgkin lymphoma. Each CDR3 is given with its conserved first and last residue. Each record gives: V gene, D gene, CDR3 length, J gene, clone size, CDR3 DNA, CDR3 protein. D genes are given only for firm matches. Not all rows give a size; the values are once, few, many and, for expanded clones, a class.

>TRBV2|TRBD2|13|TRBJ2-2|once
TGTGCCACCCTAGCGGGCCTAGCCGGGGAGCTGTTTTTT
CATLAGLAGELFF
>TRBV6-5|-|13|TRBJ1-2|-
TGTGCCAGCAGTTACGGGGATGAGTATGGCTACACCTTC
CASSYGDEYGYTF
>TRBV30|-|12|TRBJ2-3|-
TGTGCCTGGAGTACCTTCCCAGATACGCAGTATTTT
CAWSTFPDTQYF
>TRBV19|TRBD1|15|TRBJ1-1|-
TGTGCCAGTAGTCCAGGGGACAGGTGGAACACTGAAGCTTTCTTT
CASSPGDRWNTEAFF
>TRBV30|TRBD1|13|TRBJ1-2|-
TGTGCCTGGCTGGACAGGGGTAACTATGGCTACACCTTC
CAWLDRGNYGYTF
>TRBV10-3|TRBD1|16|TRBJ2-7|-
TGTGCCATCAGTGATGGGACAGGGGCCCGCCGAAACGAGCAGTACTTC
CAISDGTGARRNEQYF
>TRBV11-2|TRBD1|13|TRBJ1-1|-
TGTGCCAGCACCCCGCAGGGGGTACAGGAAGCTTTCTTT
CASTPQGVQEAFF
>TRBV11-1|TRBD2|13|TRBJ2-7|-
TGTGCCACCCGGGGACTAGCCGACTACGAGCAGTACTTC
CATRGLADYEQYF
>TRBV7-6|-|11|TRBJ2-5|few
TGTGCCAGCAGCTCCCAAGAGACCCAGTACTTC
CASSSQETQYF
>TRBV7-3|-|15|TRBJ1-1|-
TGTGCCAGCAGCTTTCAGGGTGACATGAACACTGAAGCTTTCTTT
CASSFQGDMNTEAFF
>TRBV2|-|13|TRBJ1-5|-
TGTGCCAGCGCCTACAGTGGCAATCAGCCCCAGCATTTT
CASAYSGNQPQHF
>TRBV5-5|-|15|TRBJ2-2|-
TGTGCCAGCAGCTTGGTTGGCCGGGAAATAAGGGAGCTGTTTTTT
CASSLVGREIRELFF
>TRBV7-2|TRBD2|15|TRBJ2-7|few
TGTGCCAGCAGCCGCCGGCCTAGCGGGCCCTACGAGCAGTACTTC
CASSRRPSGPYEQYF
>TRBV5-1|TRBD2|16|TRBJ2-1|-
TGCGCCAGCAGCTCCGGTATAGCGGGGGAAAACAATGAGCAGTTCTTC
CASSSGIAGENNEQFF
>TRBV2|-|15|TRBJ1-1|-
TGTGCCAGCAGTCAGCCCCAGGGCATGAACACTGAAGCTTTCTTT
CASSQPQGMNTEAFF
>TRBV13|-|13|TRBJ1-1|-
TGTGCCAGCAGCTTAGATTCGAACACTGAAGCTTTCTTT
CASSLDSNTEAFF
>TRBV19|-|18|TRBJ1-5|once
TGTGCCAGTAGTATGGCCCGTCGAACAGGCTATAGCAATCAGCCCCAGCATTTT
CASSMARRTGYSNQPQHF
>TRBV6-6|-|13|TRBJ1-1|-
TGTGCCAGCAGCCCAGGGCCGAACACTGAAGCTTTCTTT
CASSPGPNTEAFF
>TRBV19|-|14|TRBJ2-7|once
TGTGCCAGTAGCGGAAGAGGCACTATCTACGAGCAGTACTTC
CASSGRGTIYEQYF
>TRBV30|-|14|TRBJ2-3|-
TGTGCCTGGAGTTTTCAGAAGAGCACAGATACGCAGTATTTT
CAWSFQKSTDTQYF
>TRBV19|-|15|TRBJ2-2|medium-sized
TGTGCCAGTACCCCGTGGTGGTCGAACACCGGGGAGCTGTTTTTT
CASTPWWSNTGELFF
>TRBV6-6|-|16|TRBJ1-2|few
TGTGCCAGCAGTTACTCCCACCCGGTGGAGGCGTATGGCTACACCTTC
CASSYSHPVEAYGYTF
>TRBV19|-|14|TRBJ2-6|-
TGTGCCAGTAGTGCGACTTCTGGGGCCAACGTCCTGACTTTC
CASSATSGANVLTF
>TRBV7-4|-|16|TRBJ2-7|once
TGTGCCAGCAGCGTTCAGCACCAGGGGCACTCCTACGAGCAGTACTTC
CASSVQHQGHSYEQYF
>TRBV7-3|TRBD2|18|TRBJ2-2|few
TGCGCCAGCAGCCACCCCGGACTAGCGGGAGATAGGACCGGGGAGCTGTTTTTT
CASSHPGLAGDRTGELFF
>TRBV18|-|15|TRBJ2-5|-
TGTGCCAGCTCACTAGGCGGAACAGTCCAAGAGACCCAGTACTTC
CASSLGGTVQETQYF
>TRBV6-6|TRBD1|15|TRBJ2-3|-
TGTGCCAGCAGTTACTCCGGGACAGGGGCCGATACGCAGTATTTT
CASSYSGTGADTQYF
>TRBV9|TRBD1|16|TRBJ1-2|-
TGTGCCAGCAGCGTAGGCGGGACAGGGGGCTACTATGGCTACACCTTC
CASSVGGTGGYYGYTF
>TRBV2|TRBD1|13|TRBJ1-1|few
TGTGCCAGCATGGGACAGGGGCGAACTGAAGCTTTCTTT
CASMGQGRTEAFF
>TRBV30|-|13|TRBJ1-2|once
TGTGCCTCTAGATTCTGGGGGGACTATGGCTACACCTTC
CASRFWGDYGYTF
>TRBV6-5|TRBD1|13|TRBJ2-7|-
TGTGCCAGCAGCAGGACAGGATCCTACGAGCAGTACTTC
CASSRTGSYEQYF
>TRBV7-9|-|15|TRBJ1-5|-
TGTGCCAGCAGTTTCGGGACGGGTAGCAATCAGCCCCAGCATTTT
CASSFGTGSNQPQHF
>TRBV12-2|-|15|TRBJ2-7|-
TGTGCAAGTCGCTTGACCCTGGGCGGTACCTACGAGCAGTACTTC
CASRLTLGGTYEQYF
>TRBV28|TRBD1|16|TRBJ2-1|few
TGTGCCAGCACCCCTATGCCGGGACAGGGAGGTAATGAGCAGTTCTTC
CASTPMPGQGGNEQFF
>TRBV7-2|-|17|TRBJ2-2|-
TGTGCCAGCAGCCCCGTGCCCAGGCAATACTACACCGGGGAGCTGTTTTTT
CASSPVPRQYYTGELFF
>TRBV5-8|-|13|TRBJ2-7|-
TGTGCCAGCAGCTTGCGACCGACCTACGAGCAGTACTTC
CASSLRPTYEQYF
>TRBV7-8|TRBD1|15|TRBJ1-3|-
TGTGCCAGCAGCTTTCCAGGGGGCGCTGGAAACACCATATATTTT
CASSFPGGAGNTIYF
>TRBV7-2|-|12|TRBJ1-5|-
TGTGCCAGCAGTTCTTTCAATCAGCCCCAGCATTTT
CASSSFNQPQHF
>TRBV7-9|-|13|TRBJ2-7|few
TGTGCCAGCAGCTCCGGCCCAAACTACGAGCAGTACTTC
CASSSGPNYEQYF
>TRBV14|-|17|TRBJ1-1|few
TGTGCCAGCAGCCAAGATAAGAGCTGGGAATGGAACACTGAAGCTTTCTTT
CASSQDKSWEWNTEAFF